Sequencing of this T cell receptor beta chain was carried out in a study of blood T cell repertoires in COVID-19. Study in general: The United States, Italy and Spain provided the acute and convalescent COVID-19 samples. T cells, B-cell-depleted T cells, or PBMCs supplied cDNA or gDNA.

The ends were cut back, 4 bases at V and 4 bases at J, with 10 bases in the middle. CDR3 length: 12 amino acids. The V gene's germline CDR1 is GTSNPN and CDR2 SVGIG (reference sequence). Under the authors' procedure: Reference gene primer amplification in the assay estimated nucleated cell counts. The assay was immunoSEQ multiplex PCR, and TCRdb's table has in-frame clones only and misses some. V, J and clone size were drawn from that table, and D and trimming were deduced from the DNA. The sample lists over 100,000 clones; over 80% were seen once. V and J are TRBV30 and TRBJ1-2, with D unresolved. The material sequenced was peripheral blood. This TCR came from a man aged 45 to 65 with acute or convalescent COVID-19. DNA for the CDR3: TGTGCCTGGACGCCCGGGAGCTATGGCTACACCTTC. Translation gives CAWTPGSYGYTF.